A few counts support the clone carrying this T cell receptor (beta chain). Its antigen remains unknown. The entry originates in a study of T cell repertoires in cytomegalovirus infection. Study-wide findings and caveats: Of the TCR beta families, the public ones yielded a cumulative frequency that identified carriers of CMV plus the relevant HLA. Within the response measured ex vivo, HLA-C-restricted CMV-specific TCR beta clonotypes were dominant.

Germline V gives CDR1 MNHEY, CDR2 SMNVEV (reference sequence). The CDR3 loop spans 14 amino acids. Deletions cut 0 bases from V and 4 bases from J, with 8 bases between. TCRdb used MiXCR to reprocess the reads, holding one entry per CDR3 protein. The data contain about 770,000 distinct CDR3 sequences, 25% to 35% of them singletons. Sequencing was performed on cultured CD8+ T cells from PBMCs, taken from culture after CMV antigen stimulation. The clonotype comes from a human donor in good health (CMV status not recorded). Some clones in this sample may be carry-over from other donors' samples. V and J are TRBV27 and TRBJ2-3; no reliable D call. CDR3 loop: CASSLSIGPDTQYF. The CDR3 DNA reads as TGTGCCAGCAGTTTATCGATCGGTCCAGATACGCAGTATTTT.